The rows below give T cell receptor beta chains drawn from one sample of a study of CD8 T cells in Susac syndrome. Each CDR3 protein gets one entry after TCRdb re-called the immunoSEQ multiplex PCR reads with MiXCR. The sample lists about 160,000 distinct CDR3 sequences; 80% to 95% were seen once. The sample taken for sequencing was CD4+ T cells from PBMCs. Receptor source: a human donor in good health. Each CDR3 is given with its conserved first and last residue. A D gene is named only where the DNA matches it firmly. Size tells how often a clone was seen (once, few, many) or the class of an expanded clone, and some rows leave it out.

j_call: TRBJ1-1
clone_size: -
v_call: TRBV29-1
d_call: TRBD1
cdr3_aa: CSVRPGQLMNTEAFF
cdr3_nt: TGCAGCGTTCGTCCGGGACAGCTTATGAACACTGAAGCTTTCTTT

j_call: TRBJ1-2
clone_size: once
v_call: TRBV7-8
d_call: -
cdr3_aa: CASSLSSGNYGYTF
cdr3_nt: TGTGCCAGCAGCCTTAGCTCCGGGAACTATGGCTACACCTTC

j_call: TRBJ1-2
clone_size: -
v_call: TRBV6-5
d_call: TRBD1
cdr3_aa: CASSYGRDRGQNGYTF
cdr3_nt: TGTGCCAGCAGTTACGGCCGGGACAGGGGGCAAAATGGCTACACCTTC

j_call: TRBJ1-5
clone_size: -
v_call: TRBV4-1
d_call: -
cdr3_aa: CASSQLLTRGPNQPQHF
cdr3_nt: TGCGCCAGCAGCCAACTACTTACCAGGGGTCCCAATCAGCCCCAGCATTTT

j_call: TRBJ1-1
clone_size: -
v_call: TRBV7-2
d_call: -
cdr3_aa: CASSPNRDQEAFF
cdr3_nt: TGTGCCAGCAGCCCCAACCGGGATCAGGAGGCTTTCTTT

j_call: TRBJ2-2
clone_size: once
v_call: TRBV12-3/TRBV12-4
d_call: TRBD2
cdr3_aa: CASSLFGLAGNTGELFF
cdr3_nt: TGTGCCAGCAGTTTATTCGGACTAGCGGGGAACACCGGGGAGCTGTTTTTT

j_call: TRBJ1-3
clone_size: -
v_call: TRBV19
d_call: -
cdr3_aa: CASNSENTIYF
cdr3_nt: TGTGCCAGTAACTCTGAAAACACCATATATTTT

j_call: TRBJ2-2
clone_size: -
v_call: TRBV9
d_call: -
cdr3_aa: CASSPTAGELFF
cdr3_nt: TGTGCCAGCAGCCCCACGGCCGGGGAGCTGTTTTTT

j_call: TRBJ2-2
clone_size: -
v_call: TRBV5-1
d_call: TRBD2
cdr3_aa: CASSLLAGPNTGELFF
cdr3_nt: TGCGCCAGCAGCTTACTAGCGGGGCCAAACACCGGGGAGCTGTTTTTT

j_call: TRBJ2-7
clone_size: -
v_call: TRBV11-2
d_call: -
cdr3_aa: CASRGTTYEQYF
cdr3_nt: TGTGCCAGCAGAGGGACAACCTACGAGCAGTACTTC

j_call: TRBJ2-3
clone_size: -
v_call: TRBV15
d_call: TRBD2
cdr3_aa: CATSRTPSGGFSDTQYF
cdr3_nt: TGTGCCACCAGCAGGACCCCTAGCGGGGGGTTCTCAGATACGCAGTATTTT

j_call: TRBJ2-6
clone_size: -
v_call: TRBV7-2
d_call: -
cdr3_aa: CASSSRQGGTGANVLTF
cdr3_nt: TGTGCCAGCAGCTCTAGACAGGGAGGGACTGGGGCCAACGTCCTGACTTTC

j_call: TRBJ1-2
clone_size: -
v_call: TRBV20-1
d_call: TRBD1
cdr3_aa: CSATGQGDGYTF
cdr3_nt: TGCAGTGCTACGGGACAGGGAGATGGCTACACCTTC

j_call: TRBJ2-7
clone_size: -
v_call: TRBV5-1
d_call: -
cdr3_aa: CASSLAVWGHTNIYEQYF
cdr3_nt: TGCGCCAGCAGCTTGGCCGTTTGGGGACACACGAATATCTACGAGCAGTACTTC

j_call: TRBJ2-2
clone_size: -
v_call: TRBV12-3/TRBV12-4
d_call: TRBD1
cdr3_aa: CASSRQGARGELFF
cdr3_nt: TGTGCCAGCAGCCGACAGGGGGCTCGCGGGGAGCTGTTTTTT

j_call: TRBJ2-7
clone_size: -
v_call: TRBV12-3/TRBV12-4
d_call: -
cdr3_aa: CASSLGTLYEQYF
cdr3_nt: TGTGCCAGCAGTTTAGGCACCCTCTACGAGCAGTACTTC

j_call: TRBJ2-5
clone_size: -
v_call: TRBV6-5
d_call: -
cdr3_aa: CASSYMLAAQETQYF
cdr3_nt: TGTGCCAGCAGTTACATGTTAGCGGCACAAGAGACCCAGTACTTC

j_call: TRBJ1-2
clone_size: -
v_call: TRBV7-9
d_call: -
cdr3_aa: CASSSHTGQHYGYTF
cdr3_nt: TGTGCCAGCAGCTCACACACCGGGCAGCACTATGGCTACACCTTC

j_call: TRBJ1-1
clone_size: -
v_call: TRBV7-9
d_call: -
cdr3_aa: CASSVLENTEAFF
cdr3_nt: TGTGCCAGCAGTGTCTTAGAGAACACTGAAGCTTTCTTT

j_call: TRBJ1-2
clone_size: -
v_call: TRBV15
d_call: -
cdr3_aa: CATSREDRSDYTF
cdr3_nt: TGTGCCACCAGCAGAGAAGACAGGAGCGACTACACCTTC

j_call: TRBJ2-2
clone_size: -
v_call: TRBV5-1
d_call: -
cdr3_aa: CASSLRTPAGTGELFF
cdr3_nt: TGCGCCAGCAGCTTGAGGACTCCCGCAGGCACCGGGGAGCTGTTTTTT

j_call: TRBJ2-1
clone_size: -
v_call: TRBV30
d_call: -
cdr3_aa: CAWSGGGPEQFF
cdr3_nt: TGTGCCTGGAGTGGGGGGGGGCCTGAGCAGTTCTTC

j_call: TRBJ2-5
clone_size: -
v_call: TRBV7-9
d_call: -
cdr3_aa: CASSLEAETQYF
cdr3_nt: TGTGCCAGCAGCTTAGAAGCAGAGACCCAGTACTTC

j_call: TRBJ1-3
clone_size: -
v_call: TRBV5-4
d_call: TRBD1
cdr3_aa: CASSETGGTIGNTIYF
cdr3_nt: TGTGCCAGCAGCGAGACAGGGGGCACGATTGGAAACACCATATATTTT